The 3 T cell receptor beta chains below were found in one sample sequenced in a study of response to subunit inactivated influenza vaccine (dated by TCRdb to the late 2010s). The library was produced with RT-PCR. The sequencer listed for this sample is Illumina HiSeq 2500. The public reads were reprocessed in TCRdb via fastp at Q25 and MiXCR, keeping in-frame beta chains. Each record represents a unique CDR3 protein, reported with the most common genes and DNA among its rows. The sample table holds 400,000 to 550,000 distinct CDR3 sequences, of which around 25% were seen once. Of the sample, about 1.9% is held by the ten largest clones. Sequenced material: CD4+ T cells sorted from PBMCs, taken roughly 5 days after vaccination. The receptors were sampled from a man over 45 who received an inactivated influenza vaccine. Donor details come from another sample of the same person, matched by shared clones.

This rearrangement joins TRBV9 to TRBJ2-3, with 9 bases that match TRBD1. Germline lookup yields CDR1 SGDLS and CDR2 YYNGEE. This CDR3 comprises 18 residues. Trimming took 5 bases from V and 0 from J; bases not matched to a gene: 13. CDR3 in DNA: TGTGCCAGCAGTAATCCGGGACAGGGCCCCCCCAGCACAGATACGCAGTATTTT. Translated, it gives CASSNPGQGPPSTDTQYF.

The CDR3 nucleotides read TGCAGTGCTAGACCGCACCTTCAGGCCCCAGCCAAAAACATTCAGTACTTC. Its protein product is CSARPHLQAPAKNIQYF. The chain is built from TRBV20-1 and TRBJ2-4, with D unresolved. CDR3 length: 17 residues. The V and J ends lost 2 bases and 0 bases respectively, with 17 bases between them. Per the germline V gene, CDR1 is DFQATT and CDR2 is SNEGSKA (reference sequence).

The chain is built from TRBV20-1 and TRBJ2-7, with 8 bases that match TRBD1. The CDR3 is 11 residues long. J gave up 2 bases and V 8 bases, and 2 bases lay outside the gene matches. Germline V gene sequence: CDR1 DFQATT, CDR2 SNEGSKA (reference sequence). CDR3 amino acids: CSPTGAYEQYF. CDR3 DNA sequence: TGCAGTCCGACAGGGGCCTACGAGCAGTACTTC.